Below, 23 T cell receptor beta chains from the same sample are listed, as sequenced in a study of blood T cell repertoires in COVID-19 (dated by TCRdb to about 2020). Receptor libraries were prepared by the immunoSEQ multiplex PCR assay. Not all clones reach the TCRdb copy of this immuneACCESS table, which keeps in-frame sequences only. Checked studies attribute under half of the gap to unresolved V genes and leave the rest unexplained. The sample table lists some 300,000 clones, about nine tenths of them with a count of one. Jointly, the top ten make up roughly 2.3% of the sample. Sequencing was carried out using peripheral blood. The source of these receptors is a man younger than 30 with active or convalescent COVID-19.

The chain has TRBV7-6 and TRBJ2-5, with 7 bases fitting TRBD2. The CDR3 contains 16 residues. After removal of 0 bases from V and 0 bases from J, the junction contained 4 bases not matched to a gene. Germline values: CDR1 SGHVS, CDR2 FNYEAQ. Here the CDR3 DNA reads TGTGCCAGCAGCTTAGCTAGCGGGCACTACCAAGAGACCCAGTACTTC. Its translation: CASSLASGHYQETQYF.

This clone has a handful of counts. Other DNA sequences from this sample encode an identical CDR3 as well. The chain recombines TRBV7-2 with TRBJ2-4; D ambiguous. The germline V gene has CDR1 SGHTA and CDR2 FQGNSA. V lost 3 bases to trimming and J lost 1 base, with 10 bases between them. The CDR3 sequence is 15 residues long. The CDR3 nucleotides read TGTGCCAGCAGCTTTTTTTCCCTGGCCAAAAACATTCAGTACTTC. Translation gives CASSFFSLAKNIQYF.

This chain joins TRBV7-2 and TRBJ1-1; a possible D gene is TRBD1 (5 bases). Germline CDR1 reads SGHTA; CDR2 reads FQGNSA. The CDR3 has 12 residues. With 2 bases removed from V and 11 bases from J, the gap between germline ends came to 12 bases. The CDR3 region has the DNA TGTGCCAGCAGCTTATCATCAGGGCGGGCTTTCTTT. Its translation: CASSLSSGRAFF.

This clone was recorded only once. The chain carries TRBV27 and TRBJ1-5; tentatively, D is TRBD1 (6 bases). This CDR3 is built from 14 residues. The V end was cut by 3 bases, the J end by 6 bases, with 12 bases between. The germline V gene has CDR1 MNHEY and CDR2 SMNVEV (reference sequence). The CDR3 DNA reads as TGTGCCAGCAGTTTCAGGGGTTCAACTCAGCCCCAGCATTTT. It codes for CASSFRGSTQPQHF.

The V call is TRBV23-1, the J call TRBJ2-7; 9 bases align to TRBD1. TRBV23-1 is an ORF; its function is uncertain. V trimming: 4 bases; J trimming: 5 bases; junction bases outside the gene matches: 9. This CDR3 is built from 15 residues. Here the CDR3 DNA reads TGCGCCAGCAGTCCTTGGGACAGGGTAGATCACGAGCAGTACTTC. As protein: CASSPWDRVDHEQYF.

The V gene is TRBV15, the J gene TRBJ2-1; 8 nucleotides match TRBD2. This CDR3 is 12 amino acids long. The germline V gene encodes CDR1 LNHNV and CDR2 YYDKDF (reference sequence). The J segment lost 16 bases and the V segment lost 4 bases, leaving 9 bases of the junction unmatched. CDR3 in DNA: TGTGCCACCAGCATCCTAGGACTAGCCCCTTTCTTC. This gives the protein CATSILGLAPFF.

The chain joins TRBV2 to TRBJ2-7; D might be TRBD2 (6 bases). From germline, CDR1 is SNHLY and CDR2 FYNNEI. V lost 3 bases and J 0 bases, leaving 15 bases between the germline ends. The CDR3 sequence is 16 residues long. CDR3 nucleotides: TGTGCCAGCAGTGAGGGACTCGGCGGGATCTCCTACGAGCAGTACTTC. It codes for CASSEGLGGISYEQYF.

The chain carries TRBV5-1 and TRBJ2-7, with D perhaps TRBD2 (6 bases). Germline V gene data show CDR1 as SGHRS and CDR2 as YFSETQ. V was clipped by 4 bases and J by 3 bases, with 17 bases between them. The CDR3 is 15 residues long. The CDR3 spells CASSGRSGFGYEQYF. CDR3 nucleotide sequence: TGCGCCAGCAGCGGGAGAAGCGGGTTTGGCTACGAGCAGTACTTC.

The rearrangement links TRBV28 to TRBJ2-3; TRBD2 might be the D (6 bases). Trimming left V 5 bases short and J 8 bases short, with 11 bases between. The CDR3 consists of 12 residues. CDR1 is MDHEN, CDR2 SYDVKM, per germline. In DNA, the CDR3 is TGTGCCAGCAGTGGGACTCCAGGTACGCAGTATTTT. The encoded protein is CASSGTPGTQYF.

The CDR3 DNA reads TGCGCCAGCAGCTCCTCAGGACAGAGGGTCCACGAGCAGTACTTC. It yields the protein CASSSSGQRVHEQYF. V gene TRBV5-1 combines with J gene TRBJ2-7; D may be TRBD1 (6 bases). Per germline, CDR1 SGHRS and CDR2 YFSETQ. This CDR3 is built from 15 residues. V was cut by 3 bases and J by 5 bases, with 18 bases left in between.

The V and J genes are TRBV2 and TRBJ2-1, with D perhaps TRBD2 (6 bases). The CDR3 has 14 amino acids. CDR1 is SNHLY, CDR2 FYNNEI, per germline. Trimming cost V 5 bases and J 7 bases, with 15 bases left between them. CDR3 protein: CASSLTGVGNEQFF. In nucleotides, the CDR3 is TGTGCCAGCAGTTTGACGGGGGTTGGGAATGAGCAGTTCTTC.

This clone was observed a few times. The genes are TRBV6-5 and TRBJ1-5, with TRBD1 identical over 8 bases. The CDR3 runs 14 residues. V lost 7 bases to trimming and J lost 6 bases; unmatched junction nucleotides: 8. Germline CDR1 reads MNHEY; CDR2 reads SVGAGI. The CDR3 loop reads CASTPDRGVQPQHF. For the CDR3, the DNA is TGTGCCAGCACCCCCGACAGGGGAGTTCAGCCCCAGCATTTT.

The chain links TRBV28 to TRBJ2-7; TRBD1 is a possible D gene (6 bases). The CDR3 consists of 15 residues. Germline CDR1 reads MDHEN; CDR2 reads SYDVKM. V shed 2 bases and J shed 2 bases, with 13 bases lying between them. The chain's CDR3 is CASSLSRGAPYEQYF. The CDR3 DNA sequence: TGTGCCAGCAGTTTAAGCAGGGGCGCTCCCTACGAGCAGTACTTC. The full variable domain, completed using reference TRBV28 and TRBJ2-7, is DVKVTQSSRYLVKRTGEKVFLECVQDMDHENMFWYRQDPGLGLRLIYFSYDVKMKEKGDIPEGYSVSREKKERFSLILESASTNQTSMYLCASSLSRGAPYEQYFGPGTRLTVT.

The chain combines TRBV28 with TRBJ2-6; 10 bases map to TRBD1. This CDR3 has 19 amino acids. V shed 4 bases and J 3 bases; nucleotides not matched to a gene: 12. Germline values: CDR1 MDHEN, CDR2 SYDVKM. The CDR3 DNA follows: TGTGCCAGCAGTTCATCAGACAGGGGGCGGCCTCGTGGGGCCAACGTCCTGACTTTC. Translating it yields CASSSSDRGRPRGANVLTF.

The chain is built from TRBV7-9 and TRBJ1-6, with TRBD1 matching over 8 bases. Germline V gene data show CDR1 as SEHNR and CDR2 as FQNEAQ (reference sequence). Trimming at V came to 0 bases and at J to 7 bases, leaving 2 bases not matched to a gene. CDR3 size: 15 residues. DNA for the CDR3: TGTGCCAGCAGCTTAGCTTCAGGGGGCAATTCACCCCTCCACTTT. It translates to CASSLASGGNSPLHF.

The chain is built from TRBV6-6 and TRBJ1-1; 7 positions agree with TRBD1. Germline V CDR1 and CDR2: MNHNY, SVGAGI (reference sequence). CDR3 size: 14 residues. V shed 7 bases, J shed 2 bases, and the junction held 7 bases outside the gene matches. The CDR3 loop is CASTTGAVNTEAFF. The DNA for the CDR3 is TGTGCCAGCACCACAGGGGCGGTAAACACTGAAGCTTTCTTT.

The chain recombines TRBV4-1 with TRBJ2-7; tentative D call: TRBD1 (5 bases). In germline, CDR1 is MGHRA, CDR2 YSYEKL. The ends were cut back, 1 base at V and 7 bases at J, with 11 bases in the middle. CDR3 size: 13 residues. CDR3 amino acids: CASSQGQSREQYF. The CDR3 DNA follows: TGCGCCAGCAGCCAAGGACAGTCGAGAGAGCAGTACTTC.

J is TRBJ2-3 and V is TRBV25-1, with TRBD1 matching 7 bases. The V and J ends lost 6 bases and 1 base, in that order; junction bases with no gene match: 4. In germline, CDR1 is MGHDK, CDR2 SYGVNS. This CDR3 spans 14 amino acids. CDR3 DNA sequence: TGTGCCAGCAGGGATGACAGGGGCACAGATACGCAGTATTTT. It codes for CASRDDRGTDTQYF.

The chain has TRBV27 and TRBJ1-2; maybe TRBD1 (5 bases). V was trimmed by 4 bases and J by 0 bases, leaving 12 bases between them. Per the germline V gene, CDR1 is MNHEY and CDR2 is SMNVEV (reference sequence). The CDR3 runs to 15 residues. The CDR3 loop reads CASSSGRGANYGYTF. As DNA, the CDR3 is TGTGCCAGCAGTTCGGGGAGGGGAGCTAACTATGGCTACACCTTC.

The chain couples TRBV15 to TRBJ1-2; D may be TRBD1 (5 bases). Trimming took off 0 bases at V and 4 bases at J, with 9 bases between the two ends. There are 14 residues in the CDR3. Germline CDR1 is LNHNV and CDR2 is YYDKDF (reference sequence). The CDR3 region has the DNA TGTGCCACCAGCAGAGATGGGGCGAGCTATGGCTACACCTTC. This codes for CATSRDGASYGYTF.

CDR3 sequence reads: CSASPGQAGNTIYF. CDR3 sequence (DNA): TGCAGTGCTAGTCCCGGACAGGCTGGAAACACCATATATTTT. This chain joins TRBV20-1 and TRBJ1-3; 7 bases are shared with TRBD1. Germline CDR1 reads DFQATT; CDR2 reads SNEGSKA (reference sequence). Trimming removed 3 bases from V and 2 bases from J; junction bases left unmatched: 4. This CDR3 comprises 14 residues.

This rearrangement joins TRBV6-1 to TRBJ1-1; D is perhaps TRBD1 (5 bases). CDR1 and CDR2 from the germline V gene are MNHNS and SASEGT. The CDR3 has 13 amino acids. V was cut by 3 bases and J by 4 bases, with 9 bases left in between. The CDR3 bases are TGTGCCAGCAGTGAGTTCACAGGCACTGAAGCTTTCTTT. This encodes CASSEFTGTEAFF.

This clone was observed a few times. This rearrangement joins TRBV5-4 to TRBJ1-3, with TRBD1 identical over 11 bases. Germline loops: CDR1 SGHNT, CDR2 YYREEE (reference sequence). The CDR3 is made up of 16 amino acids. Trimming removed 4 bases from V and 3 bases from J; junction bases left unmatched: 6. In DNA form, the CDR3 reads TGTGCCAGCAGCGATAGGACAGGGGGCTTTGGAAACACCATATATTTT. Protein product: CASSDRTGGFGNTIYF.